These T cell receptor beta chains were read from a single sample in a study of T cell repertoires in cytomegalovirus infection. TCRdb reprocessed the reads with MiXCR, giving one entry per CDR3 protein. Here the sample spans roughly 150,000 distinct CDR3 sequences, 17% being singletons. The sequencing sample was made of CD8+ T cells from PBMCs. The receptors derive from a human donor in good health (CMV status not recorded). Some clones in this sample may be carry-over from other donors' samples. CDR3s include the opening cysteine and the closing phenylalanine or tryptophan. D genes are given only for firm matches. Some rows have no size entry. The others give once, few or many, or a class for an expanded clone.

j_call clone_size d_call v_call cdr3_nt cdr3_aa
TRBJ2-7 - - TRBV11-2 TGTGCCAGCAGCTTAAAATCTGGCTCCTACGAGCAGTACTTC CASSLKSGSYEQYF
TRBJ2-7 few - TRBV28 TGTGCCAGCAGTTCGGCCGCCTACGAGCAGTACTTC CASSSAAYEQYF
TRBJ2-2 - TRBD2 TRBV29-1 TGCAGCGTCGACGGACTAGCGGGCCTCACCGGGGAGCTGTTTTTT CSVDGLAGLTGELFF
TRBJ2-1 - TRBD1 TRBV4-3 TGCGCCAGCAGCCAAGCCACCATCGGACAGGGGCATGAGCAGTTCTTC CASSQATIGQGHEQFF
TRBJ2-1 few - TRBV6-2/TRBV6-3 TGTGCCAGCAGGGGGGGATGGGATGAGCAGTTCTTC CASRGGWDEQFF
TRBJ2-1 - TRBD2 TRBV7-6 TGTGCCAGCAGCCGTCTAGCGGGGGCCAGAAGCTCCTACAATGAGCAGTTCTTC CASSRLAGARSSYNEQFF
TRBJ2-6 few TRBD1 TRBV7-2 TGTGCCAGCAGCCGGGACAGGGTGACAGGGGCCAACGTCCTGACTTTC CASSRDRVTGANVLTF
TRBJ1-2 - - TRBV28 TGTGCCAGCAGTTTGCCTGGAGGGGTTGGCTATGGCTACACCTTC CASSLPGGVGYGYTF
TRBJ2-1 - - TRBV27 TGTGCCAGCAGTTTAGCGCCCCGAGGGGACAATGAGCAGTTCTTC CASSLAPRGDNEQFF
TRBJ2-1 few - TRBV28 TGTGCCGGGGGAGAGAATCCCAATGAGCAGTTCTTC CAGGENPNEQFF
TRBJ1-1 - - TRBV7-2 TGTGCCAGCAGCCACCCTGCGAGGGCCGGGAACACTGAAGCTTTCTTT CASSHPARAGNTEAFF
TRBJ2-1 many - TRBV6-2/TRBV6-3 TGTGCCAGCAGTTACACCCTAGGGTACAATGAGCAGTTCTTC CASSYTLGYNEQFF
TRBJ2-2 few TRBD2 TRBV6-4 TGTGCCAGCAGTGATGGGGAGGGGAAGGATGCCGGGGAGCTGTTTTTT CASSDGEGKDAGELFF
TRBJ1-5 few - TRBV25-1 TGTGCCAGCAGCCAAGCCCTGAATCAGCCCCAGCATTTT CASSQALNQPQHF